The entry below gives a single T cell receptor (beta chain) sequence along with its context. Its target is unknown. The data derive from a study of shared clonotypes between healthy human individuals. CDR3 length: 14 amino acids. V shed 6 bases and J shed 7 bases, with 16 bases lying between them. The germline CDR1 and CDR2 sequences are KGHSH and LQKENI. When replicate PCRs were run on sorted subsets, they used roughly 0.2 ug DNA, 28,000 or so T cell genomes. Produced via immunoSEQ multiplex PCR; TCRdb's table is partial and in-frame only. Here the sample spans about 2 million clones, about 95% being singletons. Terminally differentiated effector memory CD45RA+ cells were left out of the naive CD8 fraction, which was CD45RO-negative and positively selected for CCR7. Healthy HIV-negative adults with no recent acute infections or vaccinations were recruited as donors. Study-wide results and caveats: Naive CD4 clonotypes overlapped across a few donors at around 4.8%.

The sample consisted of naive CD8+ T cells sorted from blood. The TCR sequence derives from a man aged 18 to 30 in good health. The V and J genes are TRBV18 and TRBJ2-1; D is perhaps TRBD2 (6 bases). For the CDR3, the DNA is TGTGCCAGCTCTACAAGCCCGGCGGGGAATGAGCAGTTCTTC. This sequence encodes CASSTSPAGNEQFF. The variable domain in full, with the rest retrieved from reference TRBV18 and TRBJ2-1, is NAGVMQNPRHLVRRRGQEARLRCSPMKGHSHVYWYRQLPEEGLKFMVYLQKENIIDESGMPKERFSAEFPKEGPSILRIQQVVRGDSAAYFCASSTSPAGNEQFFGPGTRLTVL.